This entry describes one T cell receptor beta chain. No antigen is known for it. No base quality information exists; no much larger clone differs at one position. This specimen comes from a study of blood T cells in healthy people across ages (dated by TCRdb to between 2014 and 2016). In terms of the full investigation: In model experiments, template switching captured roughly one uniquely barcoded TCR beta cDNA molecule for every two T cells. Donors were grouped into four age groups: young (average approximately 16 years), middle-aged (39), aged (around 60) and long-lived (less than 85). For two donors (one aged 18 to 30 and one aged 80 or older), the study analyzed two additional independent replicas of 1 million unique cDNA reads from the same blood draw. Age-related changes in TCR beta repertoire diversity were measured in the study by deep sequencing normalized with unique cDNA molecular identifiers. To avoid experimental bias, donors of different ages were spread randomly across the sequencing lanes. Summary of the overall study and its limitations: Donor CMV infection status was unknown, potentially confounding age-related changes in expanded clonotypes. Total diversity estimates from one million sequenced T cells were considered lower bounds and underestimates. Observed TCR beta diversity correlated strongly with the percentage of naive T cells measured by flow cytometry. Since profiling was done on bulk unsorted PBMCs, naive and antigen-experienced compartments could not be conclusively compared. As age increased, observed TCR beta diversity per million T cells dropped in a roughly linear way, and a significant reduction was already evident by age about 40. Compared with the aged group, more naive CD4+ T cells, fewer expanded clones and increased TCR diversity were shown by the long-lived group, suggesting age selection.

Ends trimmed: V by 7 bases, J by 8 bases; bases unmatched to a gene: 14. Including cysteine and phenylalanine, the CDR3 has 15 amino acids. The DNA shown is the 45-base CDR3, in frame from base 1. In the germline V gene, CDR1 corresponds to MNHEY and CDR2 to SVGAGI. The roughly 38 donors, aged roughly 6 to 95 years, were systemically healthy Caucasian individuals from Russia. Each donor gave roughly 11 milliliters of peripheral blood, drawn into EDTA-treated Vacutainer tubes. PBMCs were isolated by Ficoll-Paque density-gradient centrifugation, with at least 6 million obtained per sample. Total RNA was extracted from PBMCs with Trizol reagent, with at least 6 micrograms obtained per sample. The percentages of naive CD45RAhigh/CD27high T cells were determined by flow cytometry on a PBMC aliquot from every donor. Library preparation employed 5' RACE. These reads were obtained on an Illumina HiSeq 2500. A second about 7 to 12 cycle PCR used a sample-barcoded 5' primer and a J-beta primer mix. A unique molecular identifier was introduced onto each TCR beta cDNA molecule by a template-switch 5' adaptor carrying 12 random nucleotides. Each sample yielded at least 2.5 million CDR3-containing paired-end reads. First-strand cDNA synthesis was performed from all RNA using the Mint cDNA synthesis kit, with priming by a TRBC-specific oligonucleotide. All cDNA was treated with uracil-DNA glycosylase and then went through a first 18-cycle PCR with the universal primers M1SS and BC2_uni_R. As for the authors' bioinformatics: Normalization of each sample was performed by random selection of 1 million high-quality reads, each carrying a distinct molecular identifier. Reads sharing molecular identifiers were discarded rather than binned into consensus sequences. CDR3 identification, clonotype clustering and error correction used MiTCR with a Q25 quality threshold and the strictest error-elimination algorithm. Lower-bound total TCR beta diversity was estimated with a nonparametric unseen species model using Euler transformation. The public reads were quality trimmed at Q25 with fastp and then assembled into clones with MiXCR by TCRdb, keeping productive beta chains. Each entry is one CDR3 protein sequence, shown with its most common DNA and genes. The V and J calls reflect TCRdb's pipeline rather than the authors' work. This sample comprises under 2,000,000 distinct CDR3 sequences, 49% of them detected only once. The ten largest account for approximately 2.1% of the sample.

The sequence links TRBV6-5 to TRBJ2-1; TRBD2 aligns with 7 central bases. The source is a woman in her 40s in good health. Input material: blood. The DNA reads as follows: TGTGCCAGCAAAAAACAGCGGGGCCCTCTGGATGAGCAGTTCTTC. It specifies CASKKQRGPLDEQFF.